The subject of this entry is one TCR beta chain. Its target is unknown. This CDR3 region has 15 residues. The V gene's germline CDR1 is LNHNV and CDR2 YYDKDF (reference sequence). V lost 1 base and J 3 bases, leaving 10 bases between the germline ends. Newly diagnosed patients aged 18 to 65 had hyperthyroidism of under 2 months' duration. Diagnoses rested on clinical symptoms, serum thyroxine and TRAb, thyroid ultrasound and orbital computed tomography. TCR beta CDR3 regions were amplified from RNA. Using the HTBI primer set, a first-round RT-PCR was run on the TCR CDR3. One entry per CDR3 protein results from TCRdb running MiXCR on the multiplex PCR reads. The data hold around 540,000 distinct CDR3 sequences, with under 60% observed a single time. This sample is drawn from a study of T cells in Graves' hyperthyroidism and ophthalmopathy. Study results and limitations: Model predictions of ophthalmopathy came a median approximately 6.8 months before onset. Blood also held most thyroid clonotypes expanded beyond 0.001.

The specimen sequenced was peripheral blood or thyroid tissue (not recorded which). The chain couples TRBV15 to TRBJ1-5, with D perhaps TRBD1 (6 bases). This sequence was found in a woman between 18 and 30 years old with Graves' hyperthyroidism. CDR3: CATSRVRGNNQPQHF. The CDR3 DNA reads TGTGCCACCAGCAGAGTCAGGGGAAACAATCAGCCCCAGCATTTT.